Listed below are T cell receptor beta chains from one sample, sequenced in a study of human T cells and chemical hapten exposure. Each CDR3 protein gets one entry after TCRdb re-called the RACE reads with MiXCR. The table lists 95,000 or so distinct CDR3 sequences, about 10% of them singletons. The sequencing used whole blood, collected in connection with sensitization to the hapten diphenylcyclopropenone (DPC). These receptors were collected from a man aged 40-49 years with alopecia areata. Some clones in this sample may be carry-over from other donors' samples. Each CDR3 is given with its conserved first and last residue. A D gene is named only where the DNA matches it firmly. Clone sizes are given selectively: once, few, many, or a class where the clone is expanded.

V gene	J gene	D gene	clone size	CDR3 DNA	CDR3 protein
TRBV27	TRBJ2-1	TRBD1	many	TGTGCCAGCAGTAAGCTCTCGGCAGGGGGCGAGGTTCGCCAGTTCTTC	CASSKLSAGGEVRQFF
TRBV2	TRBJ2-3	TRBD2	many	TGTGCCAGCATTGGGACTAGCGGGAGGGCAACAGATACGCAGTATTTT	CASIGTSGRATDTQYF
TRBV21-1	TRBJ1-4	-	few	TGTGCCAGCAGCAAAGCCGAAAGGACAGGGGGATTTTCCCAGGATGAAAAACTGTTTTTT	CASSKAERTGGFSQDEKLFF
TRBV6-2/TRBV6-3	TRBJ1-1	-	-	TGTGCCAGCACGTACTCGGGGGCCACTGAAGCTTTCTTT	CASTYSGATEAFF
TRBV24-1	TRBJ1-2	-	-	TGTGCCACCAGTGATGACAGCAACTATGGCTACACCTTC	CATSDDSNYGYTF
TRBV20-1	TRBJ2-3	-	-	TGCAGTGCCGGGGTCAGCACAGATACGCAGTATTTT	CSAGVSTDTQYF
TRBV7-8	TRBJ2-5	-	few	TGTGCCAGCAGCTTAGGCTACCACCAAGAGACCCAGTACTTC	CASSLGYHQETQYF
TRBV7-2	TRBJ2-3	TRBD2	-	TGTGCCAGCAGCAGGGGACTAGCAGGGTCAGATACGCAGTATTTT	CASSRGLAGSDTQYF
TRBV3-1	TRBJ1-4	TRBD1	few	TGTGCCAGCAGACATACAGGGGGTACGGATGAAAAACTGTTTTTT	CASRHTGGTDEKLFF
TRBV20-1	TRBJ1-1	-	many	TGCAGTGCTAGAGATACCGCAGGGACTGAAGCTTTCTTT	CSARDTAGTEAFF
TRBV20-1	TRBJ1-5	TRBD1	-	TGCAGTGCTAGAGATCGACAGGGGGATCAGCCCCAGCATTTT	CSARDRQGDQPQHF
TRBV6-2/TRBV6-3	TRBJ2-3	-	-	TGTGCCAGCAGTTCGCAAGATACGCAGTATTTT	CASSSQDTQYF
TRBV6-5	TRBJ1-2	-	-	TGTGCCAGCAGTTACTCAGGGACATCTCCTAACTATGGCTACACCTTC	CASSYSGTSPNYGYTF
TRBV7-9	TRBJ1-4	-	many	TGTGCCAGCAGCTTCTGGGGAACTAATGAAAAACTGTTTTTT	CASSFWGTNEKLFF
TRBV6-5	TRBJ2-3	-	-	TGTGCCAGCAGTTACTTTGGGGAGCCCACAGATACGCAGTATTTT	CASSYFGEPTDTQYF
TRBV9	TRBJ1-6	-	many	TGTGCCAGCAGCGCCGGCGGCGGAGGGCAGGGGTATTCACCCCTCCACTTT	CASSAGGGGQGYSPLHF
TRBV13	TRBJ2-2	TRBD2	few	TGTGCCAGCAGCTCTTTTAGCGGGAGGACCGGGGAGCTGTTTTTT	CASSSFSGRTGELFF
TRBV12-3/TRBV12-4	TRBJ1-1	-	many	TGTGCCAGCAGAGGGTTAACGAACACTGAAGCTTTCTTT	CASRGLTNTEAFF
TRBV12-3/TRBV12-4	TRBJ2-5	-	many	TGTGCCAGCAGTTGGCGGGCCCCCCAAGAGACCCAGTACTTC	CASSWRAPQETQYF
TRBV7-2	TRBJ1-2	-	-	TGTGCCAGCAGCTTAGCGGACGGCTGCTATGGCTACACCTTC	CASSLADGCYGYTF
TRBV5-1	TRBJ1-6	TRBD1	many	TGCGCCAGCAGCACCGAATCAGGGGGTTATTCACCCCTCCACTTT	CASSTESGGYSPLHF
TRBV24-1	TRBJ2-3	-	many	TGTGCCACCAGTGATCGGGACGGAGGGGGAGATACGCAGTATTTT	CATSDRDGGGDTQYF
TRBV3-1	TRBJ2-7	TRBD1	few	TGTGCCAGCAGCCGGTCCGGGACAGGGCCCGGCGAGCAGTACTTC	CASSRSGTGPGEQYF
TRBV11-2	TRBJ2-4	-	-	TGTGCCAGCAGCCTGGGAGACCCATCGTTGTTAGCCAAAAACATTCAGTACTTC	CASSLGDPSLLAKNIQYF
TRBV6-5	TRBJ2-7	TRBD2	-	TGTGCCAGCAGGGCCCTTCAGGGGCCGAGCGGGAGACACAACGAGCAGTACTTC	CASRALQGPSGRHNEQYF